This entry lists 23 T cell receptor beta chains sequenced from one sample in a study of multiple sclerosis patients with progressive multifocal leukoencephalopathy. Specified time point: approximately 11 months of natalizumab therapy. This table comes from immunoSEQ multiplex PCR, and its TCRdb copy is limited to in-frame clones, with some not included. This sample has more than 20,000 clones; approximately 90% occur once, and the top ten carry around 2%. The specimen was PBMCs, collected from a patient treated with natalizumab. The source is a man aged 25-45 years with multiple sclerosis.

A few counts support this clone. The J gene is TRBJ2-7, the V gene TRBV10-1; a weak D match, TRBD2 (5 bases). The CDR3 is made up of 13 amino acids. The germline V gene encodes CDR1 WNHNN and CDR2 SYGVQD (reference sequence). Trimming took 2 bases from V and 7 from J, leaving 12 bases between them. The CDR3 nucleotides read TGCGCCAGCAGTGAGCACGGGATAGGAGAGCAGTACGTC. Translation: CASSEHGIGEQYV.

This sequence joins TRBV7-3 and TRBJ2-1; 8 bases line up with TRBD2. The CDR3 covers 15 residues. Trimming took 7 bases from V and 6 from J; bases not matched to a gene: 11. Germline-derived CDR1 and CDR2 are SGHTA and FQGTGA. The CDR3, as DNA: TGTGCCAGCACCCTCGGGACTAGGCTCGGCAATGAGCAGTTCTTC. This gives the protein CASTLGTRLGNEQFF.

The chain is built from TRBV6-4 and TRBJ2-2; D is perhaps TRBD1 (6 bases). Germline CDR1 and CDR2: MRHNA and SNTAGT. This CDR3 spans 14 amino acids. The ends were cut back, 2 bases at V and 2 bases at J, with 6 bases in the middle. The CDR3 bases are TGTGCCAGCAGTGACGGGACAAACACCGGGGAGCTGTTTTTT. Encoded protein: CASSDGTNTGELFF.

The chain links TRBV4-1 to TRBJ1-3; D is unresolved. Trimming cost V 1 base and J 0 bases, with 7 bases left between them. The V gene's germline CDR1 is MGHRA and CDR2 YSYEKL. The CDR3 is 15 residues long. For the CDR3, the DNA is TGCGCCAGCAGCCAAGTACGGATCTCTGGAAACACCATATATTTT. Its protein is CASSQVRISGNTIYF.

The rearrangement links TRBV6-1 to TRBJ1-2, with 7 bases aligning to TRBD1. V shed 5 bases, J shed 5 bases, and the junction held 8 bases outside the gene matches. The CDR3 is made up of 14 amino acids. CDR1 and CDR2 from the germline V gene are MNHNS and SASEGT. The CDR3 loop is CASSWGQNAYGYTF. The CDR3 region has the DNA TGTGCCAGCAGTTGGGGACAGAACGCTTATGGCTACACCTTC.

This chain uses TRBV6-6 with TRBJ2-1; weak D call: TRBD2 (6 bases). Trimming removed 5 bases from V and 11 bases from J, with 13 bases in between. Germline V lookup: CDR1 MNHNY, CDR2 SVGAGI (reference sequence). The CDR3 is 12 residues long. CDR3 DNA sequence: TGTGCCAGCAGTCTAGGTGGGGGGAAGCAGTTCTTC. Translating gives CASSLGGGKQFF.

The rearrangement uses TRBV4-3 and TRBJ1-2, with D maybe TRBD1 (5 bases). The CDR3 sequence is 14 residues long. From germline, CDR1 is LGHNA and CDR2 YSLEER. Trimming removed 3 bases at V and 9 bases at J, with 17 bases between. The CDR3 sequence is CASSHPGAGRSYTF. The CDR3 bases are TGCGCCAGCAGCCACCCTGGGGCAGGCCGGAGCTACACCTTC.

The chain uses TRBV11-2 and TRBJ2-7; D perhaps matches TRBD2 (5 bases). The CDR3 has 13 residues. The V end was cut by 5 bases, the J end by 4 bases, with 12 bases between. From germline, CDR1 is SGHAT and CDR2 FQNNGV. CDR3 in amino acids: CASSQLVAYEQYV. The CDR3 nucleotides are TGTGCCAGCAGCCAACTAGTAGCGTACGAGCAGTACGTC.

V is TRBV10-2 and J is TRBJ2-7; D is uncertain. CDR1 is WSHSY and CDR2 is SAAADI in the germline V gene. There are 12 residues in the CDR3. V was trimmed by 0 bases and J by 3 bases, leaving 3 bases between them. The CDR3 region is CASSESRYEQYV. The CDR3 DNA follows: TGCGCCAGCAGTGAGTCGCGCTACGAGCAGTACGTC.

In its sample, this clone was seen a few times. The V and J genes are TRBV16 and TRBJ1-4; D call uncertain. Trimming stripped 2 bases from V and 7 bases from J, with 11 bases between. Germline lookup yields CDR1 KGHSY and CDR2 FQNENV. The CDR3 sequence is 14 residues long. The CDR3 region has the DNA TGTGCCAGCAGCCAACCGAAATATGGTGAAAAACTGTTTTTT. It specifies CASSQPKYGEKLFF.

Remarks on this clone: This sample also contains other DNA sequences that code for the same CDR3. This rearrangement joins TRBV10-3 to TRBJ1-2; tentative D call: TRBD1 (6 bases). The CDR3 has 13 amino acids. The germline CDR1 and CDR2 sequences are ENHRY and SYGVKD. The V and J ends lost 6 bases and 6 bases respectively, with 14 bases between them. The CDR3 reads CAIREQGPNGYTF. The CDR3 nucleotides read TGTGCCATCAGGGAGCAGGGGCCAAATGGCTACACCTTC.

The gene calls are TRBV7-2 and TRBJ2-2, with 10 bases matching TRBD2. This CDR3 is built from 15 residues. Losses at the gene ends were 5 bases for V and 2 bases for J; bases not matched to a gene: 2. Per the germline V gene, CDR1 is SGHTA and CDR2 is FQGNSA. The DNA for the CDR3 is TGTGCCAGCAGCCCACTAGCGGGAAACACCGGGGAGCTGTTTTTT. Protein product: CASSPLAGNTGELFF.

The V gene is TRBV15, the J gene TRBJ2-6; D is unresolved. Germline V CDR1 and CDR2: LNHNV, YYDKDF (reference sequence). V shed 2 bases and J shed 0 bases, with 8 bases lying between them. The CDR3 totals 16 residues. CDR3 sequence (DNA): TGTGCCACCAGCAGATCTATTCACTCTGGGGCCAACGTCCTGACTTTC. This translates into CATSRSIHSGANVLTF.

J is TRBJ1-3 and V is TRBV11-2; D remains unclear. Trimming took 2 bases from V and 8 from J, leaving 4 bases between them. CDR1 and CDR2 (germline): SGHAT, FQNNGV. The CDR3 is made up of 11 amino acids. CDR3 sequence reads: CASSLRDTIYF. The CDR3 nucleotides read TGTGCCAGCAGCTTACGGGACACCATATATTTT.

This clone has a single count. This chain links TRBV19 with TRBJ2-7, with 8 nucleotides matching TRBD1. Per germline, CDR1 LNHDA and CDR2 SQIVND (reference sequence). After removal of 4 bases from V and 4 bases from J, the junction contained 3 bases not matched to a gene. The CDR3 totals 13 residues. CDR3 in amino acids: CASSTRGQYEQYF. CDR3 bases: TGTGCCAGTAGTACCAGGGGGCAGTACGAGCAGTACTTC.

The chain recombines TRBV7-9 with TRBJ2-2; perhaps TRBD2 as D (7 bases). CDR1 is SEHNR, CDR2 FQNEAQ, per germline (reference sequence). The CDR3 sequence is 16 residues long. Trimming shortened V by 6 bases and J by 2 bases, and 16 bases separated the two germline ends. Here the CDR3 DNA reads TGTGCCAGCAGAACAGGGAGGGGCCAAAACACCGGGGAGCTGTTTTTT. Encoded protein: CASRTGRGQNTGELFF.

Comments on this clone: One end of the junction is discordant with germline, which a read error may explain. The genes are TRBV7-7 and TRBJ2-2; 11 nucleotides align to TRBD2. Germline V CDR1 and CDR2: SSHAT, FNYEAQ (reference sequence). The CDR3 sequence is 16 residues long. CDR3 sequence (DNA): TGTGCTAGCAGCCGACTAGCGGGACAGAACACCGGGGAGCTGTTTTTT. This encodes CASSRLAGQNTGELFF.

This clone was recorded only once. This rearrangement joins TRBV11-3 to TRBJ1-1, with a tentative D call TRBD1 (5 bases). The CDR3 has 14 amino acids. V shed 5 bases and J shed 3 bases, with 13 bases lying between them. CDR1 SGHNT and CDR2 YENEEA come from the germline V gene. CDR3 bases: TGTGCCAGCAGCGTCGGGGGGGACGACACTGAAGCTTTCTTT. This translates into CASSVGGDDTEAFF.

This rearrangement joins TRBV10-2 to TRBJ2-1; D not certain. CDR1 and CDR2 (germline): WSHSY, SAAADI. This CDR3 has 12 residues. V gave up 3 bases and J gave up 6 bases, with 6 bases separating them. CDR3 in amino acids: CASSEWPNEQFF. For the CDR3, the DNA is TGCGCCAGCAGTGAATGGCCCAATGAGCAGTTCTTC.

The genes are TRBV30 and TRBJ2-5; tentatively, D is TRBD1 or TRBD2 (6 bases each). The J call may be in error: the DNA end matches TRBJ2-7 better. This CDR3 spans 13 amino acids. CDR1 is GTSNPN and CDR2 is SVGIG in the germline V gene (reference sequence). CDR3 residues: CAWSGGASYEQYF. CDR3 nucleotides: TGTGCCTGGAGCGGGGGCGCCTCCTACGAGCAGTACTTC.

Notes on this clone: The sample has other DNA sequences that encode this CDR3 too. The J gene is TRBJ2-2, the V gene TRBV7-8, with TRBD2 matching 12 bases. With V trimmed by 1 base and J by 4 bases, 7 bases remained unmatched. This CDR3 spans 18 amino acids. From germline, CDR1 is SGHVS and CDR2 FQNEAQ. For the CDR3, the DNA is TGTGCCAGCAGCTTAGGGACTAGCGGGACGGCCCTCACCGGGGAGCTGTTTTTT. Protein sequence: CASSLGTSGTALTGELFF.

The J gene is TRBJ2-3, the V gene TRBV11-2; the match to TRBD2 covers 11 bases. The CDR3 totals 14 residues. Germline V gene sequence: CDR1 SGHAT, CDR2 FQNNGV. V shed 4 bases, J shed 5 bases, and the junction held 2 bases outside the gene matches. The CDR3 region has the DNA TGTGCCAGCAGCTCCGGGACTAGCGGAGATACGCAGTATTTT. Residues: CASSSGTSGDTQYF.

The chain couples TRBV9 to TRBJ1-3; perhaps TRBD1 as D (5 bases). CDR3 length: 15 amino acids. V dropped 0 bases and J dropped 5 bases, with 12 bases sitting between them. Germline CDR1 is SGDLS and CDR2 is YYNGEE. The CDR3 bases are TGTGCCAGCAGCGTAGGGGGGGACCCGAGAAACACCATATATTTT. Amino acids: CASSVGGDPRNTIYF.